This is a list of T cell receptor beta chains from one sample in a study of T cells after yellow fever vaccination. One entry per CDR3 protein results from TCRdb running MiXCR on the 5' RACE reads. The sample includes over 65,000 distinct CDR3 sequences, roughly 13% of them seen just once. The sample in question was CD8+ T cells not binding an NS4B(214-222) dextramer, sorted from PBMCs, obtained roughly 20 days after the first yellow fever vaccination. All receptors derive from a man aged 18 to 30 who received the YFV17D yellow fever vaccine. Each CDR3 is given with its conserved first and last residue. The D gene is left open where the match is weak. The size of a clone is reported for some rows only, either as once, few or many, or as a class for expanded clones.

D gene	V gene	clone size	J gene	CDR3 DNA	CDR3 protein
NA	TRBV4-1	NA	TRBJ2-7	TGCGCCAGCAGCCAAGATTTGGCGGTACCCTCCTACGAGCAGTACTTC	CASSQDLAVPSYEQYF
TRBD2	TRBV6-2/TRBV6-3	NA	TRBJ2-1	TGTGCCAGCTCGATACTAGCGACCTACAATGAGCAGTTCTTC	CASSILATYNEQFF
NA	TRBV4-3	NA	TRBJ2-6	TGCGCCAGCAGCCAAGATATTATCGGGGGGGACAGCTCTGGGGCCAACGTCCTGACTTTC	CASSQDIIGGDSSGANVLTF
NA	TRBV18	NA	TRBJ1-5	TGTGCCAGCTCACCAGCAGGGAGAAGCAATCAGCCCCAGCATTTT	CASSPAGRSNQPQHF
NA	TRBV4-3	NA	TRBJ1-1	TGCGCCAGCAGCCAAGGGACGTACACTGAAGCTTTCTTT	CASSQGTYTEAFF
TRBD2	TRBV7-6	NA	TRBJ2-5	TGTGCCAGCAGCTTGACTCGGACTAGCGGGGGAGAAGAGACCCAGTACTTC	CASSLTRTSGGEETQYF
TRBD1	TRBV5-1	NA	TRBJ2-3	TGCGCCAGCAGCTTCGACAGGGTTAGCACAGATACGCAGTATTTT	CASSFDRVSTDTQYF
NA	TRBV27	few	TRBJ1-1	TGTGCCAGCAGCCTGGGACCGAGAACTGAAGCTTTCTTT	CASSLGPRTEAFF
TRBD2	TRBV7-6	few	TRBJ2-7	TGTGCCAGCAGCTTTTCCGGGGGGGAGCAGTACTTC	CASSFSGGEQYF
NA	TRBV11-3	NA	TRBJ2-3	TGTGCCAGCAGCGCGAGGGTCGGTAGGGAACTCACAGATACGCAGTATTTT	CASSARVGRELTDTQYF
TRBD1	TRBV27	NA	TRBJ1-4	TGTGCCAGCAGTTTATCTACAGGGGCTGAAAAACTGTTTTTT	CASSLSTGAEKLFF
NA	TRBV12-3/TRBV12-4	few	TRBJ2-1	TGTGCCAGCAGACCCAGGGGTACCTACAATGAGCAGTTCTTC	CASRPRGTYNEQFF
NA	TRBV20-1	few	TRBJ1-4	TGCAGTGCTAGTCTCCCATCAACTAATGAAAAACTGTTTTTT	CSASLPSTNEKLFF
NA	TRBV5-1	many	TRBJ2-7	TGCGCCAGCAGCCCCGGTTCCTCCTACGAGCAGTACTTC	CASSPGSSYEQYF
NA	TRBV5-1	few	TRBJ2-5	TGCGCCAGCAGCTTGGCTTGGGAGACCCAGTACTTC	CASSLAWETQYF
NA	TRBV3-1	few	TRBJ1-2	TGTGCCAGCAGCCAGGCGACCAACAGTCTCTATGGCTACACCTTC	CASSQATNSLYGYTF
NA	TRBV27	few	TRBJ2-1	TGTGCCAGCAAGACGACAGTCTGGAATGAGCAGTTCTTC	CASKTTVWNEQFF
TRBD2	TRBV28	NA	TRBJ2-3	TGTGCCAGCAGCGGAGCGGGGTCAGATACGCAGTATTTT	CASSGAGSDTQYF
TRBD2	TRBV27	few	TRBJ2-3	TGTGCCAGCAGCCTGGCGGGGGGCCTTAGCACAGATACGCAGTATTTT	CASSLAGGLSTDTQYF
NA	TRBV5-1	NA	TRBJ2-3	TGCGCCAGCAGCTTGGTACTGCTTCAGTGGACGGATACGCAGTATTTT	CASSLVLLQWTDTQYF
NA	TRBV4-1	many	TRBJ2-2	TGCGCCAGCAGCCCCCCACTCGGGGAGCTGTTTTTT	CASSPPLGELFF
TRBD1	TRBV13	few	TRBJ2-3	TGTGCCAGCAGCTTATCAAGGGGGCCTAGCACAGATACGCAGTATTTT	CASSLSRGPSTDTQYF
NA	TRBV5-6	NA	TRBJ2-1	TGTGCCAGCAGCCTATACCTAGGGGAGCAGTTCTTC	CASSLYLGEQFF
NA	TRBV29-1	few	TRBJ2-3	TGCAGCGTTGTAACCGTCGGGGACGCCTCAGATACGCAGTATTTT	CSVVTVGDASDTQYF
NA	TRBV12-3/TRBV12-4	NA	TRBJ1-5	TGTGCCAGCAGTGGAGGTGGCAATCAGCCCCAGCATTTT	CASSGGGNQPQHF
NA	TRBV19	NA	TRBJ2-1	TGTGCCAGTAGTATACTGGGGGGCCAATACAATGAGCAGTTCTTC	CASSILGGQYNEQFF
NA	TRBV15	NA	TRBJ1-5	TGTGCCACCAGTCTTAGCCGGGACAAGAGCAATCAGCCCCAGCATTTT	CATSLSRDKSNQPQHF
NA	TRBV3-1	few	TRBJ2-1	TGTGCCAGCAGCCCCCCCGCCGGGGACTCCTACAATGAGCAGTTCTTC	CASSPPAGDSYNEQFF